Reported below is one T cell receptor (beta chain). This clonotype has more than one count but fewer than ten. It has no known antigen specificity. Qualities for individual bases were not recorded, and no much larger clone is one base off. Library prep was done by 5' RACE. Sequenced on an Illumina HiSeq 2500. A second PCR of roughly 7 to 11 cycles was run with a J-beta primer mix and a sample-barcoded 5' primer. A template-switch 5' adaptor carrying 12 random nucleotides introduced a unique molecular identifier onto each TCR beta cDNA molecule. At least 2.5 million CDR3-containing paired-end reads were obtained from each sample. The Mint cDNA synthesis kit, primed by a TRBC-specific oligonucleotide, was used to synthesize first-strand cDNA from all RNA. After uracil-DNA glycosylase treatment, a first 18-cycle PCR used universal primers M1SS and BC2_uni_R on all cDNA. The study's own analysis went as follows. For normalization, 1 million high-quality reads, each with a distinct molecular identifier, were randomly selected from each sample. Instead of being binned into consensus sequences, reads with shared molecular identifiers were discarded. MiTCR, set to a Q25 quality threshold and the strictest error-elimination algorithm, was used for CDR3 identification, clonotype clustering and error correction. A nonparametric unseen species model with Euler transformation was used to estimate a lower bound on total TCR beta diversity. In TCRdb, the public reads were trimmed at Q25 with fastp and aligned with MiXCR, with productive beta chains retained. Each entry is one CDR3 protein sequence, shown with its most common DNA and genes. The V and J calls were not made by the authors but by TCRdb's processing. The sample table holds fewer than 950,000 distinct CDR3 sequences, of which roughly 50% were seen once. About 38% of the sample belongs to the ten largest clones.

This sample stems from a study of blood T cells in healthy people across ages (dated by TCRdb to about 2015). Regarding the research as a whole: In model experiments, template switching captured roughly one uniquely barcoded TCR beta cDNA molecule for every two T cells. Using deep sequencing normalized with unique cDNA molecular identifiers, the study measured how TCR beta repertoire diversity changes with age. Donors were grouped into four age groups: young (average roughly 16 years), middle-aged (39), aged (about 59) and long-lived (approximately 82). To avoid experimental bias, donors of different ages were distributed randomly across sequencing lanes. For two donors (one aged 18 to 30 and one aged 80 or older), the study analyzed two additional independent replicas of 1 million unique cDNA reads from the same blood draw.

What the study reported, not specific to this receptor: Compared with the aged group, more naive CD4+ T cells, fewer expanded clones and increased TCR diversity were shown by the long-lived group, suggesting age selection. The percentage of naive T cells measured by flow cytometry correlated strongly with observed TCR beta diversity. Estimates of total diversity from one million sequenced T cells were regarded as lower bounds and underestimates. Bulk unsorted PBMC profiling prevented conclusive comparison of naive and antigen-experienced compartments. Because donor CMV infection status was unknown, age-related changes in expanded clonotypes were potentially confounded. Observed TCR beta diversity per million T cells fell roughly linearly with age, and a significant reduction was already apparent by age approximately 41.

Systemically healthy Caucasian individuals from Russia, approximately 39 in total and aged about 6 to 100 years, were included as donors. Around 10 milliliters of peripheral blood were collected from each donor into EDTA-treated Vacutainer tubes. Ficoll-Paque density-gradient centrifugation was used to isolate PBMCs, with at least 6.5 million per sample. Trizol reagent was used to extract total RNA from PBMCs, with at least 5.5 micrograms per sample. For every donor, an aliquot of PBMCs went through flow cytometry to measure the percentages of naive CD45RAhigh/CD27high T cells. The CDR3 holds 15 amino acids from the cysteine to the phenylalanine. Of the read, only the CDR3 DNA is kept; its 45 bases are in frame from base 1. V loses 1 base of germline sequence and J loses 3 bases, and the interval between the two ends is 14 bases. As encoded in the germline V gene, CDR1 is SGDLS while CDR2 is YYNGEE.

The sequenced material came from blood. This clonotype was sampled from a man at least 80 years old in good health. This chain joins TRBV9 to TRBJ2-7; the D gene is perhaps TRBD1 or TRBD2, as each covers 5 bases. In nucleotide form, the sequence is TGTGCCAGCAGCGTATTTTTCGGGACGGGCTACGAGCAGTACTTC. Its protein product is CASSVFFGTGYEQYF. The variable domain in full, with residues beyond the CDR3 obtained from the reference TRBV9 and TRBJ2-7 genes, is DSGVTQTPKHLITATGQRVTLRCSPRSGDLSVYWYQQSLDQGLQFLIQYYNGEERAKGNILERFSAQQFPDLHSELNLSSLELGDSALYFCASSVFFGTGYEQYFGPGTRLTVT.